The 6 T cell receptor beta chains below come from one sample, sequenced in a study of blood T cell repertoires in COVID-19. Some clones are missing from TCRdb's copy, which holds only in-frame ones; the method was immunoSEQ multiplex PCR. The table includes roughly 400,000 clones, about 86% detected once. Sample: PBMCs or T cells enriched from blood (not recorded which). The origin of the receptors is a woman aged 50 to 60 who had recovered from COVID-19.

This sequence joins TRBV28 and TRBJ2-1, with a possible D match to TRBD2 (6 bases). This CDR3 region has 14 residues. Germline CDR1 is MDHEN and CDR2 is SYDVKM. The V end was cut by 6 bases, the J end by 10 bases, with 19 bases between. The CDR3, as DNA: TGTGCCAGCAGCCCTCCAAAGGCTAGCGACGAGCAGTTCTTC. Its translation: CASSPPKASDEQFF.

This chain joins TRBV5-6 and TRBJ1-5; D not certain. The V end was cut by 4 bases, the J end by 0 bases, with 8 bases between. The CDR3 runs 14 residues. Germline V gives CDR1 SGHDT, CDR2 YYEEEE. The CDR3 DNA sequence: TGTGCCAGCAGCCTGCGGAATAGCAATCAGCCCCAGCATTTT. Residues: CASSLRNSNQPQHF.

This chain links TRBV3-1 (or the pseudogene TRBV3-2) with TRBJ1-3; TRBD1 agrees at 8 bases. Germline trimming cut 3 bases from V and 2 bases from J; bases unmatched to any gene: 3. The CDR3 runs to 15 residues. The V gene's germline CDR1 is LGHDT and CDR2 YNNKEL (reference sequence). The DNA for the CDR3 is TGTGCCAGCAGCCACTTACAGGGGGCTGGAAACACCATATATTTT. Protein: CASSHLQGAGNTIYF.

This chain uses TRBV5-1 with TRBJ1-3, with D unresolved. Germline values: CDR1 SGHRS, CDR2 YFSETQ. V was clipped by 6 bases and J by 0 bases, with 7 bases between them. The CDR3 length is 13 residues. The CDR3 DNA reads TGCGCCAGCAAAGAGAACTCTGGAAACACCATATATTTT. Its translation is CASKENSGNTIYF.

This rearrangement joins TRBV5-1 to TRBJ2-7, with 9 bases that match TRBD1. CDR1 and CDR2 from the germline V gene are SGHRS and YFSETQ. The ends lost 3 bases at V and 2 bases at J; junction bases unmatched: 3. The CDR3 is made up of 14 amino acids. CDR3 DNA sequence: TGCGCCAGCAGCTCGGGACAGGGAGCCTACGAGCAGTACTTC. This translates into CASSSGQGAYEQYF. Variable domain in full (rest from reference TRBV5-1 and TRBJ2-7): KAGVTQTPRYLIKTRGQQVTLSCSPISGHRSVSWYQQTPGQGLQFLFEYFSETQRNKGNFPGRFSGRQFSNSRSEMNVSTLELGDSALYLCASSSGQGAYEQYFGPGTRLTVT.

CDR3 sequence: CASSRGTGISYNEQFF. In DNA form, the CDR3 reads TGTGCCAGCAGTAGAGGGACAGGGATTTCCTACAATGAGCAGTTCTTC. The rearrangement uses TRBV6-2 or TRBV6-3 and TRBJ2-1; 9 nucleotides line up with TRBD1. From germline, CDR1 is MNHEY and CDR2 SVGEGT. CDR3 length equals 16 residues. V was pared by 5 bases and J by 1 base, with 6 bases of the junction left unmatched.